These 27 T cell receptor beta chains originate from one sample sequenced in a study of blood T cell repertoires in COVID-19. Some clones are missing from TCRdb's copy, which holds only in-frame ones; the method was immunoSEQ multiplex PCR. The data hold 380,000 or so clones, with about 88% observed a single time. Sequenced input: peripheral blood. The receptors were gathered from a woman in her sixties with COVID-19, enrolled during active disease.

V is TRBV25-1 and J is TRBJ1-2; TRBD1 might be the D (5 bases). Trimming pared 6 bases from V and 4 bases from J, leaving 12 bases between. The CDR3 loop spans 13 amino acids. Per the germline V gene, CDR1 is MGHDK and CDR2 is SYGVNS. CDR3: CASREGGGYGYTF. The CDR3 nucleotides read TGTGCCAGCAGGGAGGGTGGGGGCTATGGCTACACCTTC.

V usage is TRBV7-3 and J usage is TRBJ2-1; TRBD2 might be the D (5 bases). The V end lost 2 bases, the J end lost 1 base, and 12 bases lay between the germline ends. In germline, CDR1 is SGHTA, CDR2 FQGTGA. CDR3 length: 16 residues. The CDR3 DNA follows: TGTGCCAGCAGCTTATTCGCGGGTAGTTCCTACAATGAGCAGTTCTTC. Encoded protein: CASSLFAGSSYNEQFF. Supplemented by reference TRBV7-3 and TRBJ2-1, the full variable domain reads GAGVSQTPSNKVTEKGKYVELRCDPISGHTALYWYRQSLGQGPEFLIYFQGTGAADDSGLPNDRFFAVRPEGSVSTLKIQRTERGDSAVYLCASSLFAGSSYNEQFFGPGTRLTVL.

With respect to this clone: The same CDR3 is also encoded by other DNA sequences in this sample. The chain has TRBV7-2 and TRBJ1-1; tentatively, D is TRBD1 (5 bases). This CDR3 contains 14 residues. The V end was cut by 5 bases, the J end by 4 bases, with 14 bases between. CDR1 and CDR2 (germline): SGHTA, FQGNSA. The CDR3 DNA follows: TGTGCCAGCAGCCTCTCCCCGGGGGGCACTGAAGCTTTCTTT. Translating it yields CASSLSPGGTEAFF.

The V gene is TRBV4-2, the J gene TRBJ1-2, with D unresolved. CDR3 length: 13 residues. V was cut by 4 bases and J by 6 bases, with 12 bases left in between. Germline-derived CDR1 and CDR2 are LGHNA and YNFKEQ. The CDR3 DNA follows: TGTGCCAGCAGCCCCTACGGTTCGGATGGCTACACCTTC. Translated: CASSPYGSDGYTF.

The gene calls are TRBV27 and TRBJ2-2; a weak D match, TRBD1 (6 bases). V was clipped by 3 bases and J by 0 bases, with 8 bases between them. CDR3 length: 15 residues. The germline V gene has CDR1 MNHEY and CDR2 SMNVEV (reference sequence). CDR3 coding DNA: TGTGCCAGCAGTTTCTCAGGGGCGAACACCGGGGAGCTGTTTTTT. It specifies CASSFSGANTGELFF.

The table lists this clone with a few counts. The chain links TRBV29-1 to TRBJ1-1; 7 nucleotides agree with TRBD1. The CDR3 is made up of 12 amino acids. The germline V gene has CDR1 SQVTM and CDR2 ANQGSEA. The CDR3 region is CSHDRANTEAFF. The CDR3 DNA follows: TGCAGTCACGACAGGGCGAACACTGAAGCTTTCTTT.

In regard to this clone: The identical CDR3 is also encoded by other nucleotide sequences in the sample. V usage is TRBV20-1 and J usage is TRBJ1-2; D possibly corresponds to TRBD1 (6 bases). Trimming left V 2 bases short and J 5 bases short, with 6 bases between. Per germline, CDR1 DFQATT and CDR2 SNEGSKA (reference sequence). The CDR3 is 11 amino acids. CDR3: CSARQGYGYTF. CDR3 bases: TGCAGTGCTAGACAGGGGTATGGCTACACCTTC.

The chain employs TRBV6-1 and TRBJ2-7; the match to TRBD1 covers 7 bases. The CDR3 spans 14 residues. V was pared by 6 bases and J by 6 bases, with 11 bases of the junction left unmatched. Per germline, CDR1 MNHNS and CDR2 SASEGT. Here the CDR3 DNA reads TGTGCCAGCAGACCTCCGGGACAGACGGGCGAGCAGTACTTC. Amino acid sequence: CASRPPGQTGEQYF.

The chain joins TRBV5-1 to TRBJ1-2; D perhaps matches TRBD1 (6 bases). CDR3 length: 13 amino acids. Germline lookup yields CDR1 SGHRS and CDR2 YFSETQ. V lost 5 bases and J lost 8, with 16 bases in between. For the CDR3, the DNA is TGCGCCAGCAGTGAGGACAGTCTAGGGGGCTACACCTTC. Translating it yields CASSEDSLGGYTF.

In this sample, this clone turned up once. The rearrangement joins TRBV6-5 to TRBJ1-2; 7 nucleotides agree with TRBD1. Germline V lookup: CDR1 MNHEY, CDR2 SVGAGI. CDR3 length: 15 residues. V trimming: 5 bases; J trimming: 2 bases; junction bases outside the gene matches: 8. The CDR3 nucleotides are TGTGCCAGCAGTACGCGGGACAGAATAAACTATGGCTACACCTTC. This gives the protein CASSTRDRINYGYTF.

This clone was seen a single time. The chain employs TRBV19 and TRBJ1-1, with TRBD1 matching 9 bases. This CDR3 contains 13 residues. J lost 7 bases, V lost 6 bases, and 6 bases had no gene match. The V gene's germline CDR1 is LNHDA and CDR2 SQIVND (reference sequence). CDR3 loop: CASREQGAIEAFF. The CDR3 DNA reads as TGTGCCAGTAGGGAACAGGGGGCTATTGAAGCTTTCTTT.

The V and J genes are TRBV5-6 and TRBJ1-6, with D hard to call. Germline CDR1 reads SGHDT; CDR2 reads YYEEEE. This CDR3 spans 17 amino acids. With 0 bases removed from V and 0 bases from J, the gap between germline ends came to 10 bases. Here the CDR3 reads CASSLAATGSYNSPLHF. The CDR3, as DNA: TGTGCCAGCAGCTTGGCCGCAACCGGCTCCTATAATTCACCCCTCCACTTT.

This clone was recorded only once. The rearrangement links TRBV27 to TRBJ2-5, with D perhaps matching TRBD2 (5 bases). This CDR3 has 15 amino acids. The germline V gene encodes CDR1 MNHEY and CDR2 SMNVEV (reference sequence). V lost 6 bases, J lost 12 bases, and 26 bases lay in between. This CDR3 is CASSSSDGLARRKYF. CDR3 nucleotide sequence: TGTGCCAGCAGCTCTTCGGACGGACTCGCACGGCGGAAGTACTTC.

This rearrangement joins TRBV7-9 to TRBJ1-2, with 7 bases that match TRBD1. CDR1 and CDR2 (germline): SEHNR, FQNEAQ (reference sequence). Losses at the gene ends were 3 bases for V and 7 bases for J; bases not matched to a gene: 11. This CDR3 region has 15 residues. CDR3 sequence (DNA): TGTGCCAGCAGCTTTGGGGGCGACAGGGTGGGTGGCTACACCTTC. This gives the protein CASSFGGDRVGGYTF.

This chain links TRBV5-1 with TRBJ2-3; 8 bases align to TRBD2. The J segment lost 5 bases and the V segment lost 8 bases, leaving 13 bases of the junction unmatched. The CDR3 runs 15 residues. CDR1 and CDR2 from the germline V gene are SGHRS and YFSETQ. CDR3 DNA: TGCGCCAGTACCGCAGCGGGGGTCCTCGGAGATACGCAGTATTTT. It translates to CASTAAGVLGDTQYF.

J is TRBJ2-2 and V is TRBV4-1, with TRBD2 identical over 8 bases. V lost 1 base and J lost 7; bases outside the gene matches: 11. The length of the CDR3 is 17 residues. The germline CDR1 and CDR2 sequences are MGHRA and YSYEKL. DNA of the CDR3: TGCGCCAGCAGCCAAGGGCCTGCGGGGGGCTGGAGCGGGGAGCTGTTTTTT. This translates into CASSQGPAGGWSGELFF.

In its sample, this clone was seen once. The rearrangement joins TRBV9 to TRBJ2-1, with 10 nucleotides matching TRBD1. V shed 3 bases, J shed 0 bases, and the junction held 3 bases outside the gene matches. Germline V gives CDR1 SGDLS, CDR2 YYNGEE. The CDR3 totals 16 residues. The CDR3 region has the DNA TGTGCCAGCAGCGCGACAGGGGGCGGCTCCTACAATGAGCAGTTCTTC. The encoded protein is CASSATGGGSYNEQFF.

This chain joins TRBV5-3 and TRBJ2-7; TRBD1 matches at 8 bases. TRBV5-3 is filed as an ORF, its function uncertain. CDR3 length: 18 residues. The V and J ends lost 2 bases and 0 bases, in that order; junction bases with no gene match: 13. CDR3: CARSFHRGSNPSSYEQYF. In DNA form, the CDR3 reads TGTGCCAGAAGCTTTCACAGGGGGTCTAACCCGAGCTCCTACGAGCAGTACTTC.

The chain recombines TRBV2 with TRBJ2-5, with TRBD2 matching 7 bases. The CDR3 runs 15 residues. J lost 4 bases, V lost 4 bases, and 9 bases had no gene match. Looked up from germline, CDR1 is SNHLY and CDR2 is FYNNEI. The CDR3, as DNA: TGTGCCAGCAGTGGCCGGACTTTAGCGGGAGAGACCCAGTACTTC. It encodes CASSGRTLAGETQYF.

The chain carries TRBV14 and TRBJ2-7; TRBD1 might be the D (6 bases). Trimming removed 0 bases at V and 0 bases at J, with 12 bases between. Germline loops: CDR1 SGHDN, CDR2 FVKESK. The CDR3 has 16 amino acids. CDR3 in DNA: TGTGCCAGCAGCCAAGATAGGGCAGGGGACTCCTACGAGCAGTACTTC. Protein product: CASSQDRAGDSYEQYF.

The chain joins TRBV7-3 to TRBJ2-1; 9 bases agree with TRBD1. The ends lost 6 bases at V and 4 bases at J; junction bases unmatched: 7. The CDR3 is made up of 15 amino acids. Germline CDR1 reads SGHTA; CDR2 reads FQGTGA. The CDR3 protein is CASRQGTGRYNEQFF. The CDR3 DNA reads TGTGCCAGCAGACAAGGGACAGGGAGGTACAATGAGCAGTTCTTC.

The chain uses TRBV7-9 and TRBJ1-4; 8 nucleotides agree with TRBD1. The trim removed 5 bases at V and 3 bases at J, leaving 5 bases unmatched. This CDR3 comprises 15 residues. Germline values: CDR1 SEHNR, CDR2 FQNEAQ (reference sequence). CDR3 protein: CASSGMTGANEKLFF. The CDR3 coding sequence is TGTGCCAGCAGCGGAATGACAGGGGCTAATGAAAAACTGTTTTTT.

V usage is TRBV5-1 and J usage is TRBJ1-2, with D uncertain. V was cut by 1 base and J by 6 bases, with 7 bases left in between. Germline values: CDR1 SGHRS, CDR2 YFSETQ. This CDR3 spans 12 amino acids. The CDR3 coding sequence is TGCGCCAGCAGCTTGTCCGCGGATGGCTACACCTTC. This encodes CASSLSADGYTF.

This clone was seen just once. The chain links TRBV7-2 to TRBJ2-7; TRBD1 matches 9 bases. The germline V gene has CDR1 SGHTA and CDR2 FQGNSA. This CDR3 comprises 15 residues. V dropped 6 bases and J dropped 2; count of bases not matched to a gene: 8. CDR3 nucleotides: TGTGCCAGCAGGCTCGGGACAGGGATGCCCTACGAGCAGTACTTC. It specifies CASRLGTGMPYEQYF.

The chain links TRBV29-1 to TRBJ1-2; D not certain. V lost 1 base and J lost 4, with 7 bases in between. Germline V gene lookup returns CDR1 SQVTM and CDR2 ANQGSEA. The CDR3 contains 12 residues. This CDR3 is CSVEGGFYGYTF. The CDR3 nucleotides are TGCAGCGTTGAAGGAGGATTCTATGGCTACACCTTC. Based on the CDR3 plus reference TRBV29-1 and TRBJ1-2, the full variable domain is SAVISQKPSRDICQRGTSLTIQCQVDSQVTMMFWYRQQPGQSLTLIATANQGSEATYESGFVIDKFPISRPNLTFSTLTVSNMSPEDSSIYLCSVEGGFYGYTFGSGTRLTVV.

V and J are TRBV4-1 and TRBJ2-2, with D maybe TRBD2 (6 bases). The germline V gene encodes CDR1 MGHRA and CDR2 YSYEKL. Deletions cut 0 bases from V and 5 bases from J, with 13 bases between. The CDR3 spans 16 residues. The CDR3 loop reads CASSQDAGRVTGELFF. DNA of the CDR3: TGCGCCAGCAGCCAAGATGCCGGGAGAGTAACCGGGGAGCTGTTTTTT.

This chain uses TRBV20-1 with TRBJ1-2; TRBD1 is a possible D gene (6 bases). Germline V CDR1 and CDR2: DFQATT, SNEGSKA (reference sequence). The ends were cut back, 3 bases at V and 6 bases at J, with 8 bases in the middle. The CDR3 is 11 amino acids. The CDR3 loop reads CSASRDNGYTF. In DNA, the CDR3 is TGCAGTGCTAGCCGGGACAATGGCTACACCTTC.